This entry is about one T cell receptor beta chain. These data come from a study of blood T cell repertoires in COVID-19. Across the study: The United States, Italy and Spain were the sources of the acute and convalescent COVID-19 samples. The cDNA or gDNA used as material had been derived from T cells, B-cell-depleted T cells, or PBMCs.

Source study methods: Reference gene primer amplification in the assay estimated nucleated cell counts. Here immunoSEQ multiplex PCR was the method, and the copy in TCRdb shows in-frame clones only, minus some. For V, J and clone size, that table is used; D and trimming come from the DNA. The sample has 100,000 or so clones, 82% seen once. This CDR3 has 16 amino acids. V shed 0 bases and J 0 bases; nucleotides not matched to a gene: 4. The germline CDR1 and CDR2 sequences are SGDLS and YYNGEE. Sample: peripheral blood. The genes are TRBV9 and TRBJ2-3, with 7 nucleotides matching TRBD2. This sequence originates from a man older than 75 with acute or convalescent COVID-19. The CDR3 sequence is CASSVELSGSTDTQYF. For the CDR3, the DNA is TGTGCCAGCAGCGTAGAGCTTAGCGGGAGCACAGATACGCAGTATTTT.